In its sample, the clone carrying this T cell receptor (beta chain) was seen many times. The CDR3 is made up of 15 amino acids. Germline CDR1 DFQATT, CDR2 SNEGSKA (reference sequence). Trimming took 6 bases from V and 3 from J; bases not matched to a gene: 7. TCRdb re-called the RT-PCR reads through MiXCR, storing one row per CDR3 protein. The sample records about 700,000 distinct CDR3 sequences, about 14% being singletons. V gene TRBV20-1 combines with J gene TRBJ1-5, with 11 bases identical to TRBD1. The sequence derives from a female donor in good health, serving as a healthy control. The sequenced sample was memory CD4+ T cells from blood. The CDR3 here is CSAPRTGGINQPQHF. As DNA, the CDR3 is TGCAGTGCGCCGAGGACAGGGGGCATCAATCAGCCCCAGCATTTT.